This T cell receptor beta chain was captured in a study of regulatory T cells in long-lasting Graves disease. As to this clonotype: Its target is unknown.

Through Arm-PCR of CDR3 regions and iRepertoire HTBI primers, TCR beta libraries were built. Using its own MiXCR run on the multiplex PCR reads, TCRdb lists one record per CDR3 protein. The data show under 800,000 distinct CDR3 sequences, under 20% seen once. Looked up from germline, CDR1 is DFQATT and CDR2 is SNEGSKA (reference sequence). V dropped 5 bases and J dropped 6; count of bases not matched to a gene: 6. The length of the CDR3 is 13 residues. Whole-study findings and limits: TRBV28, TRBJ1-2 and TRBJ2-5 were favored in persistent disease. Accuracy was perhaps lowered by the small sample size.

The time point: newly diagnosed GD, antithyroid drugs for less than 3 months. RNA from PBMCs was the source of the TCR library. With EDTA tubes as the receptacles, about 9 milliliters of peripheral blood were drawn. This sample also appeared in a second study, on T cells in Graves' hyperthyroidism and ophthalmopathy. That investigation notes: The TCR CDR3 first-round RT-PCR relied on the HTBI primer set.

The starting material was peripheral blood mononuclear cells (PBMCs), obtained at new diagnosis, from a patient treated with antithyroid drugs. This chain links TRBV20-1 with TRBJ2-7; 11 positions agree with TRBD1. This TCR was recovered from a woman in her twenties or thirties with Graves disease. CDR3 residues: CSAVRDRGVEQYF. The CDR3 region has the DNA TGCAGTGCTGTCCGGGACAGGGGGGTCGAGCAGTACTTC.